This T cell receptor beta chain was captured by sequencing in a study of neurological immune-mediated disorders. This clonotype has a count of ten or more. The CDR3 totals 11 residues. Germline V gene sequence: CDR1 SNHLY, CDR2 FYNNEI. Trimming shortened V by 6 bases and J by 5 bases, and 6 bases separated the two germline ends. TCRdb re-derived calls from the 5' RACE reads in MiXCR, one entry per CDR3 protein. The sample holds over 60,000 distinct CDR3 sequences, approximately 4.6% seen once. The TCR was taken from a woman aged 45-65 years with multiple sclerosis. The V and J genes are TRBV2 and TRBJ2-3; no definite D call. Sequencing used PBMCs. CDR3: CASRDGDTQYF. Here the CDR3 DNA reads TGTGCCAGCAGGGATGGAGATACGCAGTATTTT. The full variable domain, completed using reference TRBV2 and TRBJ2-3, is EPEVTQTPSHQVTQMGQEVILRCVPISNHLYFYWYRQILGQKVEFLVSFYNNEISEKSEIFDDQFSVERPDGSNFTLKIRSTKLEDSAMYFCASRDGDTQYFGPGTRLTVL.